Each of the 10 T cell receptor beta chains below was sequenced from the same sample in a study of T cell responses to AZD1222 COVID-19 vaccine. This table comes from immunoSEQ multiplex PCR, and its TCRdb copy is limited to in-frame clones, with some not included. In the table there are 100,000 to 150,000 clones, 90% of which are singletons. The sample in question was peripheral blood, obtained on day 0 of AZD1222 vaccination. The receptor source for this set is an adult in good health.

This clone was observed a handful of times. This chain links TRBV19 with TRBJ2-3; 11 bases are a match to TRBD2. Unmatched junction bases numbered 6, after V lost 1 base and J lost 0 bases. Germline V gene sequence: CDR1 LNHDA, CDR2 SQIVND (reference sequence). CDR3 length equals 18 residues. CDR3: CASSIGLAGGTSTDTQYF. The CDR3, as DNA: TGTGCCAGTAGTATAGGCCTAGCGGGAGGTACTAGCACAGATACGCAGTATTTT.

In the case of this clone: Other DNA sequences in the sample encode the same CDR3. This rearrangement joins TRBV12-3 or TRBV12-4 to TRBJ2-3; weak D call: TRBD2 (5 bases). V was shortened by 5 bases and J by 1 base, with 7 bases between the two germline ends. The CDR3 runs 13 residues. The CDR3 sequence is CASSLRGTDTQYF. DNA for the CDR3: TGTGCCAGCAGTCTGAGGGGCACAGATACGCAGTATTTT.

The chain combines TRBV6-5 with TRBJ2-7; TRBD2 matches at 8 bases. Germline trimming cut 5 bases from V and 3 bases from J; bases unmatched to any gene: 3. The CDR3 totals 13 residues. Germline CDR1 reads MNHEY; CDR2 reads SVGAGI. CDR3 loop: CASSRGGNYEQYF. CDR3 coding DNA: TGTGCCAGCAGTCGCGGGGGGAACTACGAGCAGTACTTC.

The chain uses TRBV15 and TRBJ2-1; D is possibly TRBD2 (6 bases). Trimming took 5 bases from V and 7 from J, leaving 12 bases between them. Germline-derived CDR1 and CDR2 are LNHNV and YYDKDF (reference sequence). CDR3 length: 13 amino acids. The CDR3 DNA sequence: TGTGCCACCAGCGAAGGGAGGTTGAATGAGCAGTTCTTC. Its translation is CATSEGRLNEQFF.

This clone was observed a few times. The chain is built from TRBV9 and TRBJ1-3; 8 bases agree with TRBD1. J gave up 4 bases and V 0 bases, and 9 bases lay outside the gene matches. Germline CDR1 SGDLS, CDR2 YYNGEE. This CDR3 has 17 amino acids. The CDR3 bases are TGTGCCAGCAGCGTAGGTGGCAGGGGGCGATCGGGAAACACCATATATTTT. Its protein product is CASSVGGRGRSGNTIYF.

This chain uses TRBV14 with TRBJ2-2; D possibly uses TRBD1 or TRBD2 (5 bases each). V lost 3 bases, J lost 1 base, and 12 bases lay in between. Germline CDR1 is SGHDN and CDR2 is FVKESK. The CDR3 sequence is 16 residues long. CDR3 sequence reads: CASSHPGTVNTGELFF. As DNA, the CDR3 is TGTGCCAGCAGCCACCCCGGGACGGTGAACACCGGGGAGCTGTTTTTT.

This clone was picked up one time. This chain links TRBV27 with TRBJ2-7; possible D gene TRBD2, 6 bases. This CDR3 contains 16 residues. Trimming removed 1 base from V and 5 bases from J, with 18 bases in between. The germline V gene has CDR1 MNHEY and CDR2 SMNVEV (reference sequence). The DNA of the CDR3 is TGTGCCAGCAGTTTATTACCGGGAGCGACTTCAGACGAGCAGTACTTC. Residues: CASSLLPGATSDEQYF.

J is TRBJ2-2 and V is TRBV5-1, with a possible D match to TRBD1 (6 bases). Germline-derived CDR1 and CDR2 are SGHRS and YFSETQ. The CDR3 runs 16 residues. V was clipped by 4 bases and J by 1 base, with 14 bases between them. The CDR3 loop reads CASSLTPTGNTGELFF. In nucleotides, the CDR3 is TGCGCCAGCAGCCTTACCCCGACAGGGAACACCGGGGAGCTGTTTTTT.

This chain links TRBV11-2 with TRBJ2-7; 9 bases fit TRBD1. Losses at the gene ends were 4 bases for V and 3 bases for J; bases not matched to a gene: 1. The CDR3 extends over 13 amino acids. CDR1 is SGHAT, CDR2 FQNNGV, per germline. CDR3 coding DNA: TGTGCCAGCAGCTGGACAGGGGTCTACGAGCAGTACTTC. It translates to CASSWTGVYEQYF.

The CDR3 region is CASSLSGTGGAPPYGYTF. The CDR3 nucleotides are TGCGCCAGCAGCTTGTCCGGGACAGGGGGCGCCCCCCCCTATGGCTACACCTTC. The chain couples TRBV5-1 to TRBJ1-2; TRBD1 matches at 12 bases. Germline V lookup: CDR1 SGHRS, CDR2 YFSETQ. Trimming at V came to 1 base and at J to 4 bases, leaving 11 bases not matched to a gene. This CDR3 comprises 18 residues.